This TCR beta chain was sequenced in a study of glioma-infiltrating T cells after dendritic cell vaccination. Across the study: Glioblastoma patients came from Phase I and II dendritic cell vaccination trials. Study findings and constraints: Patients with more pretreatment TILs had longer time to progression and survival.

The table lists this clone with a few counts. Its target is not known. Generated by immunoSEQ multiplex PCR, the TCRdb table keeps only in-frame clones and is missing some. The table shows about 73,000 clones, with about four fifths occurring only once. This specimen consisted of blood, obtained before dendritic cell vaccination. The receptor was isolated from a human donor with glioblastoma.

CDR3 nucleotide sequence: TGCGCCAGCAGCTTGGATATGTTGTACAATGAGCAGTTCTTC. Protein: CASSLDMLYNEQFF. The chain combines TRBV5-1 with TRBJ2-1, with no clear D. This CDR3 is built from 14 residues. V lost 0 bases and J lost 4, with 8 bases in between. Germline V gives CDR1 SGHRS, CDR2 YFSETQ.